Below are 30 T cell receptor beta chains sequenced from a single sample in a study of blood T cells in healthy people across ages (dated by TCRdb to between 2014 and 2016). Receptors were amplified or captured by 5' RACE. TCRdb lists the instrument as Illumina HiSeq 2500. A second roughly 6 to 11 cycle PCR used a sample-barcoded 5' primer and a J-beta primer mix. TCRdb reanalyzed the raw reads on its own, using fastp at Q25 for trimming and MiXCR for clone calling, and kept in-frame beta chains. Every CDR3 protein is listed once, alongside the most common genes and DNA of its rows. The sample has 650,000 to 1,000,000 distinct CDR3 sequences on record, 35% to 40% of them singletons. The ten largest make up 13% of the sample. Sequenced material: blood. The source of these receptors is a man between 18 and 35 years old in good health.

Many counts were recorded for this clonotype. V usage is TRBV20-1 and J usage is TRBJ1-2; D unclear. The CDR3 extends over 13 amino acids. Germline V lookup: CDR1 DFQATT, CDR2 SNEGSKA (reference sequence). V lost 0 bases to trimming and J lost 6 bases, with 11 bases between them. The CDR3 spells CSARDGQDDGYTF. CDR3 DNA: TGCAGTGCTAGAGATGGCCAGGACGATGGCTACACCTTC.

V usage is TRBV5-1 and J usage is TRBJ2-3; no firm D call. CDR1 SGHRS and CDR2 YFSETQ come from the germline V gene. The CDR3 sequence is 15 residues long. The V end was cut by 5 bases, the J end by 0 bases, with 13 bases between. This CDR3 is CASRSGPASTDTQYF. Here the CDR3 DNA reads TGCGCCAGCAGAAGTGGCCCGGCTAGCACAGATACGCAGTATTTT.

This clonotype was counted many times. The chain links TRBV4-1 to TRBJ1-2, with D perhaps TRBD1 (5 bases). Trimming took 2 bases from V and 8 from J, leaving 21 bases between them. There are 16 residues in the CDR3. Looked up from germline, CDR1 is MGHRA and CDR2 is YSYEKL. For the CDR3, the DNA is TGCGCCAGCAGCCAAACCCCCCGGGACCCACTGTGGGGCTACACCTTC. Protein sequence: CASSQTPRDPLWGYTF.

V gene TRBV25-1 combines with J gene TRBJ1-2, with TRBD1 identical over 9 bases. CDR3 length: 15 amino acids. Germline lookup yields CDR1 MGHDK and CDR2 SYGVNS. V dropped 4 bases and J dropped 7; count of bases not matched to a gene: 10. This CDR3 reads CASSAPQGALAGYTF. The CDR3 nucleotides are TGTGCCAGCAGTGCCCCACAGGGGGCCCTAGCTGGCTACACCTTC.

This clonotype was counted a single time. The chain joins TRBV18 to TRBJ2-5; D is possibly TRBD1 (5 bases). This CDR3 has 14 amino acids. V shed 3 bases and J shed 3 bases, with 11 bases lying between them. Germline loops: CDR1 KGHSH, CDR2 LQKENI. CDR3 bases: TGTGCCAGCTCACCCGGACACACCGAAGAGACCCAGTACTTC. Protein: CASSPGHTEETQYF.

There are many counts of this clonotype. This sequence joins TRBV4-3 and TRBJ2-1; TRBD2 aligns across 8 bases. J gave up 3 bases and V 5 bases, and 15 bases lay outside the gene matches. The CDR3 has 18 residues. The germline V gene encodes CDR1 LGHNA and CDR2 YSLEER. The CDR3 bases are TGCGCCAGCAGCAGCCGAACCCCGGCGGGGGGCAACTACAATGAGCAGTTCTTC. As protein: CASSSRTPAGGNYNEQFF.

CDR3 DNA: TGTGCCAGCAGCTTAGGAGGACAGGGTGCGACCTCAGAAAAACTGTTTTTT. This codes for CASSLGGQGATSEKLFF. The chain carries TRBV5-4 and TRBJ1-4, with TRBD1 identical over 8 bases. Germline CDR1 reads SGHNT; CDR2 reads YYREEE (reference sequence). This CDR3 region has 17 residues. V lost 2 bases to trimming and J lost 8 bases; unmatched junction nucleotides: 14.

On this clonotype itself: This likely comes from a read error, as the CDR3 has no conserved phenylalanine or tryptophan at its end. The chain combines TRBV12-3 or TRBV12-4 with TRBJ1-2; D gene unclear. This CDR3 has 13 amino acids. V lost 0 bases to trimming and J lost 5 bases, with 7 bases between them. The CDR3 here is CASSLAGPYGYTV. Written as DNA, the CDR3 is TGTGCCAGCAGTTTAGCAGGGCCGTATGGCTACACCGTC.

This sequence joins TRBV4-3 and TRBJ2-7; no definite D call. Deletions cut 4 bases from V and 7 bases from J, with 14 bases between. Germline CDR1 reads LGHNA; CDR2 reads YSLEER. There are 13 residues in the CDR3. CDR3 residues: CASSPALPNEQYF. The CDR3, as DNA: TGCGCCAGCAGCCCCGCGCTCCCTAATGAGCAGTACTTC.

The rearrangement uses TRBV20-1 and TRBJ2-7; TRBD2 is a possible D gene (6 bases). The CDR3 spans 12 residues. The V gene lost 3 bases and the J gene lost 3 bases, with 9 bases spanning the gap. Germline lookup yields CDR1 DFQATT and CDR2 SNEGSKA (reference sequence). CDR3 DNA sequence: TGCAGTGCTAGTTGGGGGGACTACGAGCAGTACTTC. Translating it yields CSASWGDYEQYF.

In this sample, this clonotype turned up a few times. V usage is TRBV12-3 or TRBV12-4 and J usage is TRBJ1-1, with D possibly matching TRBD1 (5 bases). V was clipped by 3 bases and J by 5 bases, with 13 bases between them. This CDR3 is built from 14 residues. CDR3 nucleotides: TGTGCCAGCAGTTTCATGGGGGTAGGAACTGAAGCTTTCTTT. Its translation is CASSFMGVGTEAFF.

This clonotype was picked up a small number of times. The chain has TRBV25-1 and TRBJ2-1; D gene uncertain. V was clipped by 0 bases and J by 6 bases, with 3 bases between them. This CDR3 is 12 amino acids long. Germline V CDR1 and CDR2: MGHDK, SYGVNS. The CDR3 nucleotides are TGTGCCAGCAGTGAATATCCCAATGAGCAGTTCTTC. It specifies CASSEYPNEQFF.

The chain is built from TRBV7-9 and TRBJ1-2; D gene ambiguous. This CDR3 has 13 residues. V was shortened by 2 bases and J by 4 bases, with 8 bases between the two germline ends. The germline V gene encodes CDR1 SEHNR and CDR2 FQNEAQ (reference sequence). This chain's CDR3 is CASSLSQVYGYTF. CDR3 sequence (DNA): TGTGCCAGCAGCTTATCGCAAGTCTATGGCTACACCTTC.

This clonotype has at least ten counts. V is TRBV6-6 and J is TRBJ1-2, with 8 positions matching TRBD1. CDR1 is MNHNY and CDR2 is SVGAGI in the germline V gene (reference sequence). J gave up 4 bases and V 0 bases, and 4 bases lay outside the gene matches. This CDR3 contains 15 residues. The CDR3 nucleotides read TGTGCCAGCAGTTACTCGGACAGGGTGACCTATGGCTACACCTTC. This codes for CASSYSDRVTYGYTF.

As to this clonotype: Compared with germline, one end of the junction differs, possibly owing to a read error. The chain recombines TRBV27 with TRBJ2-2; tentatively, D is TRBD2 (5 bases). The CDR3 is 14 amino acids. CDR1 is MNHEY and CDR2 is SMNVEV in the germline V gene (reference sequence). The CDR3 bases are TGTGCCAGCAGTTTTAGGGTTCGCACCGGGGAGCTGCTTTTT. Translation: CASSFRVRTGELLF.

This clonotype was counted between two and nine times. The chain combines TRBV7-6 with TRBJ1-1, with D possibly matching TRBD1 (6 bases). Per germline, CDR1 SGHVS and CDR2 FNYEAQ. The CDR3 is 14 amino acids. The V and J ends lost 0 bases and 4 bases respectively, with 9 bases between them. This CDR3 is CASSLAKGGTEAFF. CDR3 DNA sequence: TGTGCCAGCAGCTTAGCGAAGGGGGGCACTGAAGCTTTCTTT.

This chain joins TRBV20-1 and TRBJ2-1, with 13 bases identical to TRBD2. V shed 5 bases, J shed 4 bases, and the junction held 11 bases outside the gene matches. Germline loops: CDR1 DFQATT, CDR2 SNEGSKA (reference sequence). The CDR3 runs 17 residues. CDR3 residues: CSAPTSGGARGYNEQFF. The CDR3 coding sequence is TGCAGTGCTCCTACTAGCGGGGGGGCCCGTGGATACAATGAGCAGTTCTTC.

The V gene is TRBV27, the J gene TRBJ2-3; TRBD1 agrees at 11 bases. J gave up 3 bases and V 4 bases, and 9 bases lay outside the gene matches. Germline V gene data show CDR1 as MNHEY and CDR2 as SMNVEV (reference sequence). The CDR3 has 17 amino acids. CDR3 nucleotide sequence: TGTGCCAGCAGTTCCCTGTGGACAGGGGGCATAACAGATACGCAGTATTTT. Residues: CASSSLWTGGITDTQYF.

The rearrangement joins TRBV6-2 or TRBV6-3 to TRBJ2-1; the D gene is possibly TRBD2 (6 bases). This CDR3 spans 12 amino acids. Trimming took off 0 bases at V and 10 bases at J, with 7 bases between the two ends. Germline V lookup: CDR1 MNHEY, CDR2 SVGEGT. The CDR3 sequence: CASSYSGREQFF. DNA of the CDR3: TGTGCCAGCAGTTACTCCGGGAGAGAGCAGTTCTTC.

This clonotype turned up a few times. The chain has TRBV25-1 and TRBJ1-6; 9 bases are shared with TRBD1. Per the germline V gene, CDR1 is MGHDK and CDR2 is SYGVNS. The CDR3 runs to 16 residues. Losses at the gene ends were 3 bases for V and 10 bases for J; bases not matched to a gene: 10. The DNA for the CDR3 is TGTGCCAGCAGTGAGACCGGGACAGGGAGTCTCTCACCCCTCCACTTT. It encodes CASSETGTGSLSPLHF.

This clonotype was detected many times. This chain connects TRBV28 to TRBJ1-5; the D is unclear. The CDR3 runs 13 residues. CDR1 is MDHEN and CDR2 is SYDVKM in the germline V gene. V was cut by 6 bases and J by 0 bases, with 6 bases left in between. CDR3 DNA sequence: TGTGCCAGCAGAGGATATAGCAATCAGCCCCAGCATTTT. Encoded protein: CASRGYSNQPQHF.

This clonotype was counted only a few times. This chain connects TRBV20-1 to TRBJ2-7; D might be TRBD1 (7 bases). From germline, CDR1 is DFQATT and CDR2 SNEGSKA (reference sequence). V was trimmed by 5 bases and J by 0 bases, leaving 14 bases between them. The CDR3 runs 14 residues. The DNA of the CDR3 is TGCAGTGCTCCGCGGGACAGCAGCTCCTACGAGCAGTACTTC. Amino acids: CSAPRDSSSYEQYF.

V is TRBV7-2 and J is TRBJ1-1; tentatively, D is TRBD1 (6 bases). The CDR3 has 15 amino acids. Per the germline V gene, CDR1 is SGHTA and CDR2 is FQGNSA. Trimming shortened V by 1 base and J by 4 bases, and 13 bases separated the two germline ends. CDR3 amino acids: CASSLDRDGSTEAFF. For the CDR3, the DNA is TGTGCCAGCAGCTTAGACAGGGATGGTAGCACTGAAGCTTTCTTT.

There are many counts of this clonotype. The CDR3 coding sequence is TGTGCCATCAGGAACAGGGGTGGATACGACAATGAGCAGTTCTTC. It is translated as CAIRNRGGYDNEQFF. The chain combines TRBV10-3 with TRBJ2-1, with 7 bases lining up with TRBD1. V dropped 6 bases and J dropped 5; count of bases not matched to a gene: 10. Germline V gene lookup returns CDR1 ENHRY and CDR2 SYGVKD. The CDR3 sequence is 15 residues long.

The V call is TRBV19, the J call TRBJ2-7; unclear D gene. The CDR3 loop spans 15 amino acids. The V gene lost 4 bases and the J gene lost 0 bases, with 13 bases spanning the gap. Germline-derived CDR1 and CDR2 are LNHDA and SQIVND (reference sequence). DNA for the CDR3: TGTGCCAGTAGTAAGTTTGAGGCGAGCTCCTACGAGCAGTACTTC. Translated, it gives CASSKFEASSYEQYF.

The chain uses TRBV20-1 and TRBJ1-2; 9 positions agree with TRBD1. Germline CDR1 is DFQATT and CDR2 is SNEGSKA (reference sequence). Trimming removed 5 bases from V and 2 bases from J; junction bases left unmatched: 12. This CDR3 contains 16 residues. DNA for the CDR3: TGCAGTGCTCTACCGGGACAGGGTATCTGGAACTATGGCTACACCTTC. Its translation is CSALPGQGIWNYGYTF.

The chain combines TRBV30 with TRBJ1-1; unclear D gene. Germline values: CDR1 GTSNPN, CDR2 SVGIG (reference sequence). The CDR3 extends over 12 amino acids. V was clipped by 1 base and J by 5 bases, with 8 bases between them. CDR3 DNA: TGTGCCTGGAGTGGTCTAGGGACTGAAGCTTTCTTT. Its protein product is CAWSGLGTEAFF.

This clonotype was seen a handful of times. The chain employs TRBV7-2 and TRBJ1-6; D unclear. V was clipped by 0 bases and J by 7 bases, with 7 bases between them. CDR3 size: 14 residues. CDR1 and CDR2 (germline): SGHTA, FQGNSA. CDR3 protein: CASSLAPGNSPLHF. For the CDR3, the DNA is TGTGCCAGCAGCTTAGCGCCAGGCAATTCACCCCTCCACTTT.

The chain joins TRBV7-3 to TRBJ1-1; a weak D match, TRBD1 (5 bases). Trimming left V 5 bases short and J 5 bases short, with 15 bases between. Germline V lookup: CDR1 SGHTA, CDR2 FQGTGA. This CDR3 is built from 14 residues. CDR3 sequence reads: CASSPRGSGTEAFF. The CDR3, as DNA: TGTGCCAGCAGCCCTCGGGGGTCCGGAACTGAAGCTTTCTTT.

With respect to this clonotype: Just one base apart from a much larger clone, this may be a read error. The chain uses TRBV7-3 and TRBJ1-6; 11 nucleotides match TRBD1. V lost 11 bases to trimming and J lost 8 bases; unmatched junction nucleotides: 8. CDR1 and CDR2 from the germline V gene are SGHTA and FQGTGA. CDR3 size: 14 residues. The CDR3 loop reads CAGSPGQGDSPLHF. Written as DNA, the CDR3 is TGTGCCGGCTCTCCGGGACAGGGGGATTCACCCCTCCACTTT.